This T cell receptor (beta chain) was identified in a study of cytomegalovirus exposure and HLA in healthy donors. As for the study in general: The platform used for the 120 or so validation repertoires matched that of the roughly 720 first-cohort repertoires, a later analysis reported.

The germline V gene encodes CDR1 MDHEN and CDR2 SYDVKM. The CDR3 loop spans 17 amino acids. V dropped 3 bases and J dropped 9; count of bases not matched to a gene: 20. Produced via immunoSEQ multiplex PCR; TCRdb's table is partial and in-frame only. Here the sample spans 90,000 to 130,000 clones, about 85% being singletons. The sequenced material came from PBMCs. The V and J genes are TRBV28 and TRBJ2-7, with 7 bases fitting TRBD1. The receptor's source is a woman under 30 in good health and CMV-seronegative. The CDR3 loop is CASSLSVTGTVRVGQYF. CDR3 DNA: TGTGCCAGCAGTTTGAGTGTGACCGGGACAGTAAGGGTCGGGCAGTACTTC. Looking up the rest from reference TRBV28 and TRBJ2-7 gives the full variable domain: DVKVTQSSRYLVKRTGEKVFLECVQDMDHENMFWYRQDPGLGLRLIYFSYDVKMKEKGDIPEGYSVSREKKERFSLILESASTNQTSMYLCASSLSVTGTVRVGQYFGPGTRLTVT.